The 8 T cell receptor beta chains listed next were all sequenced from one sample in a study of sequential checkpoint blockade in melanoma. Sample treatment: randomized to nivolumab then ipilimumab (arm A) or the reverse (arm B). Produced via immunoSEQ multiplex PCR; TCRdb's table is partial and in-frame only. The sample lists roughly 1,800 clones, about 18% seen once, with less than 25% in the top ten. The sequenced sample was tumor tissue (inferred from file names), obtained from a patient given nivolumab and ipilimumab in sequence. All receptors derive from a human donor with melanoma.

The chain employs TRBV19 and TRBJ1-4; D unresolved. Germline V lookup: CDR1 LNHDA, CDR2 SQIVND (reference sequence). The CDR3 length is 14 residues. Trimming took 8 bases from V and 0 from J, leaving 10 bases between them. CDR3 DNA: TGTGCCAGTGCATGGGCCTCAACTAATGAAAAACTGTTTTTT. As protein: CASAWASTNEKLFF.

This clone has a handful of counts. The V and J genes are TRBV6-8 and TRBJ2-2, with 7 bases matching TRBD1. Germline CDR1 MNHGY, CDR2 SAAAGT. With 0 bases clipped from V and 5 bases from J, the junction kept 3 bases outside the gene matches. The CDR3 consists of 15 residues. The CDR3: CASSYSGGATGELFF. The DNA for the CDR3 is TGTGCCAGCAGTTACTCAGGGGGCGCGACCGGGGAGCTGTTTTTT.

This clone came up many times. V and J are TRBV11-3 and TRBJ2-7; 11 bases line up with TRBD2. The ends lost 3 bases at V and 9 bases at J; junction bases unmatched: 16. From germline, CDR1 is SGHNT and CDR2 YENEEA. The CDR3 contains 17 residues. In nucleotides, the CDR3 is TGTGCCAGCAGCTTGGCCATCATGGGACTAGCGGTGAAGGGGCAGTACTTC. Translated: CASSLAIMGLAVKGQYF.

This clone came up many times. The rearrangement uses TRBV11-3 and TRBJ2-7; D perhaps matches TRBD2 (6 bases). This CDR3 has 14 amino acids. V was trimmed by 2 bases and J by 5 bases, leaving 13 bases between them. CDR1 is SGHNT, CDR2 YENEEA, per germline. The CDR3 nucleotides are TGTGCCAGCAGCTTATGGGGGGTCTGGGACGAGCAGTACTTC. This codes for CASSLWGVWDEQYF.

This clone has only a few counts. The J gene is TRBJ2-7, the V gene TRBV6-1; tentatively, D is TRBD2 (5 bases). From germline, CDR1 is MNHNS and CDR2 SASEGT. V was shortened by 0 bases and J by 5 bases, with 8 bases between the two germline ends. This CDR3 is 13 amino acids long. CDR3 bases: TGTGCCAGCAGTGAAGCGCCGGGGAACGAGCAGTACTTC. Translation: CASSEAPGNEQYF.

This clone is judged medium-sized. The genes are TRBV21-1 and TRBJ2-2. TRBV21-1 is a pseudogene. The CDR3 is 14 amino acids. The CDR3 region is CASSKTQNTGELFF. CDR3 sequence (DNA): TGTGCCAGCAGCAAGACCCAGAACACCGGGGAGCTGTTTTTT.

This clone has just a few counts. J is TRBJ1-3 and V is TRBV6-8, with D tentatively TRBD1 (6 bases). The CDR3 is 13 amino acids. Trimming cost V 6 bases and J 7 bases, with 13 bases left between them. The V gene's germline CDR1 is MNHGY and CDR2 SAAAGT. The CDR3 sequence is CASSTQGRNTIYF. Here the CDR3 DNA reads TGTGCCAGCAGCACTCAGGGGAGGAACACCATATATTTT.

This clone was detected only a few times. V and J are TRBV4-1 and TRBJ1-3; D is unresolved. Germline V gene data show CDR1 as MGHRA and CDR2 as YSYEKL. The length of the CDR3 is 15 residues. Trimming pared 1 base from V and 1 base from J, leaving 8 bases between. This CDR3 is CASSQGAGSGNTIYF. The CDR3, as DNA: TGCGCCAGCAGCCAAGGGGCTGGGTCTGGAAACACCATATATTTT.